What follows are 25 T cell receptor beta chains derived from one specimen sequenced in a study of blood T cell repertoires in COVID-19. Only in-frame clones appear in the TCRdb table, and some are missing; sequencing was by immunoSEQ multiplex PCR. The table has 200,000 to 250,000 clones, about 86% seen once. The sequencing sample was made of PBMCs or T cells enriched from blood (not recorded which). The receptors derive from a middle-aged woman with acute COVID-19.

This chain uses TRBV7-2 with TRBJ2-7, with 9 bases identical to TRBD1. V lost 5 bases and J lost 2; bases outside the gene matches: 7. Germline values: CDR1 SGHTA, CDR2 FQGNSA. The CDR3 is 15 amino acids. CDR3 DNA sequence: TGTGCCAGCAGCACCGGGACAGGGTATACCTACGAGCAGTACTTC. Protein sequence: CASSTGTGYTYEQYF.

The sample holds one count of this clone. This rearrangement joins TRBV28 to TRBJ2-7; 10 positions agree with TRBD2. Unmatched junction bases numbered 6, after V lost 4 bases and J lost 3 bases. CDR1 MDHEN and CDR2 SYDVKM come from the germline V gene. The CDR3 runs 15 residues. The CDR3 loop is CASSSIAGGVYEQYF. DNA of the CDR3: TGTGCCAGCAGTTCGATAGCGGGAGGAGTCTACGAGCAGTACTTC.

The chain links TRBV3-1 (or the pseudogene TRBV3-2) to TRBJ2-3; a weak D match, TRBD2 (5 bases). The germline V gene has CDR1 LGHDT and CDR2 YNNKEL (reference sequence). The CDR3 is 15 amino acids. The V and J ends lost 0 bases and 6 bases respectively, with 13 bases between them. CDR3 loop: CASSQDRASGDTQYF. For the CDR3, the DNA is TGTGCCAGCAGCCAAGATAGGGCTTCGGGGGATACGCAGTATTTT.

This rearrangement joins TRBV10-3 to TRBJ1-5; D not certain. Germline CDR1 is ENHRY and CDR2 is SYGVKD. This CDR3 is built from 14 residues. V lost 0 bases and J lost 0, with 3 bases in between. The CDR3 DNA is TGTGCCATCAGTGAGTCGTATAGCAATCAGCCCCAGCATTTT. This gives the protein CAISESYSNQPQHF.

CDR3 sequence (DNA): TGTGCCAGCAGTTTATGGGCCAATGAGCAGTTCTTC. Protein product: CASSLWANEQFF. The chain has TRBV28 and TRBJ2-1; D remains ambiguous. With 0 bases removed from V and 6 bases from J, the gap between germline ends came to 3 bases. This CDR3 region has 12 residues. Germline CDR1 and CDR2: MDHEN and SYDVKM. Together with reference TRBV28 and TRBJ2-1, the CDR3 gives the full variable domain: DVKVTQSSRYLVKRTGEKVFLECVQDMDHENMFWYRQDPGLGLRLIYFSYDVKMKEKGDIPEGYSVSREKKERFSLILESASTNQTSMYLCASSLWANEQFFGPGTRLTVL.

J is TRBJ1-2 and V is TRBV6-4, with 9 bases matching TRBD1. The CDR3 runs 12 residues. With V trimmed by 6 bases and J by 6 bases, 2 bases remained unmatched. Germline V lookup: CDR1 MRHNA, CDR2 SNTAGT. CDR3 protein: CASRDRGNGYTF. The CDR3 nucleotides read TGTGCCAGCAGAGACAGGGGGAATGGCTACACCTTC.

This clone was seen only once. This chain uses TRBV6-2 or TRBV6-3 with TRBJ1-2, with 12 bases fitting TRBD1. The CDR3 length is 15 residues. CDR1 is MNHEY and CDR2 is SVGEGT in the germline V gene. V lost 5 bases to trimming and J lost 6 bases; unmatched junction nucleotides: 7. The CDR3 sequence: CASSVLGTGGNGYTF. CDR3 DNA sequence: TGTGCCAGCAGTGTCTTGGGGACAGGGGGCAATGGCTACACCTTC.

This CDR3 is CASSRTGVGNTIYF. Written as DNA, the CDR3 is TGTGCCAGCAGCCGGACAGGGGTCGGAAACACCATATATTTT. This rearrangement joins TRBV5-6 to TRBJ1-3; 9 positions match TRBD1. Germline assignment: CDR1 SGHDT and CDR2 YYEEEE. The CDR3 extends over 14 amino acids. V shed 4 bases, J shed 4 bases, and the junction held 3 bases outside the gene matches.

V gene TRBV14 combines with J gene TRBJ2-2; D possibly corresponds to TRBD2 (5 bases). CDR3 length: 16 amino acids. V was shortened by 2 bases and J by 3 bases, with 13 bases between the two germline ends. Germline V gives CDR1 SGHDN, CDR2 FVKESK. This CDR3 reads CASSQSFGLYTGELFF. CDR3 in DNA: TGTGCCAGCAGCCAATCTTTCGGACTTTACACCGGGGAGCTGTTTTTT.

This clone was detected once. This rearrangement joins TRBV19 to TRBJ2-2, with D possibly matching TRBD1 (6 bases). Germline V gives CDR1 LNHDA, CDR2 SQIVND (reference sequence). V was trimmed by 5 bases and J by 4 bases, leaving 14 bases between them. This CDR3 is built from 15 residues. The CDR3 spells CASSPRTASTGELFF. The CDR3 DNA sequence: TGTGCCAGTAGTCCCCGGACAGCGAGCACCGGGGAGCTGTTTTTT.

The chain links TRBV2 to TRBJ2-7; 11 nucleotides align to TRBD2. With 4 bases clipped from V and 3 bases from J, the junction kept 5 bases outside the gene matches. CDR3 length: 15 residues. Per germline, CDR1 SNHLY and CDR2 FYNNEI. The CDR3 is CASSVTGLAGYEQYF. The CDR3 DNA follows: TGTGCCAGCAGTGTCACCGGACTAGCGGGCTACGAGCAGTACTTC.

The sample holds a few counts of this clone. The chain links TRBV11-2 to TRBJ2-5; 9 bases fit TRBD1. The J segment lost 5 bases and the V segment lost 4 bases, leaving 11 bases of the junction unmatched. CDR1 is SGHAT and CDR2 is FQNNGV in the germline V gene. The CDR3 has 16 amino acids. The CDR3 protein is CASSSNTGGARETQYF. The CDR3 region has the DNA TGTGCCAGCAGCTCGAACACAGGGGGCGCGCGGGAGACCCAGTACTTC.

This chain uses TRBV3-1 (or the pseudogene TRBV3-2) with TRBJ2-5; 7 bases match TRBD2. This CDR3 has 17 amino acids. Germline V CDR1 and CDR2: LGHDT, YNNKEL (reference sequence). The J segment lost 4 bases and the V segment lost 1 base, leaving 12 bases of the junction unmatched. The CDR3 coding sequence is TGTGCCAGCAGCCAAGGGTTCGGGCGGGAGTTGGGAGAGACCCAGTACTTC. Translation: CASSQGFGRELGETQYF.

This chain connects TRBV28 to TRBJ2-2; D is undetermined. This CDR3 comprises 12 residues. Trimming stripped 3 bases from V and 6 bases from J, with 5 bases between. Germline lookup yields CDR1 MDHEN and CDR2 SYDVKM. The CDR3 region has the DNA TGTGCCAGCAGTTTGGGCTCCGGGGAGCTGTTTTTT. It codes for CASSLGSGELFF.

The V gene is TRBV28, the J gene TRBJ2-5; TRBD2 agrees at 11 bases. V lost 3 bases and J lost 5; bases outside the gene matches: 5. This CDR3 is 15 amino acids long. The germline gives CDR1 MDHEN, CDR2 SYDVKM. The CDR3 region is CASSFTSGRRETQYF. Written as DNA, the CDR3 is TGTGCCAGCAGTTTCACTAGCGGGAGAAGGGAGACCCAGTACTTC.

The chain links TRBV7-8 to TRBJ2-3, with TRBD2 matching 12 bases. Germline CDR1 is SGHVS and CDR2 is FQNEAQ. The CDR3 is made up of 20 amino acids. Trimming at V came to 5 bases and at J to 0 bases, leaving 15 bases not matched to a gene. The CDR3 sequence: CASSPKTSGSLNPSTDTQYF. CDR3 nucleotide sequence: TGTGCCAGCAGCCCGAAGACTAGCGGGAGCTTAAACCCTAGCACAGATACGCAGTATTTT.

The rearrangement joins TRBV7-9 to TRBJ1-1; D remains ambiguous. Germline V lookup: CDR1 SEHNR, CDR2 FQNEAQ (reference sequence). V was cut by 2 bases and J by 2 bases, with 6 bases left in between. The CDR3 sequence is 13 residues long. This CDR3 is CASSLRENTEAFF. In DNA form, the CDR3 reads TGTGCCAGCAGCTTACGGGAAAACACTGAAGCTTTCTTT.

The chain recombines TRBV19 with TRBJ1-2; tentative D call: TRBD1 (6 bases). Trimming took off 8 bases at V and 7 bases at J, with 11 bases between the two ends. Germline CDR1 is LNHDA and CDR2 is SQIVND (reference sequence). This CDR3 spans 11 amino acids. The CDR3 protein is CASAQGTGYTF. The DNA of the CDR3 is TGTGCCAGTGCTCAGGGGACTGGCTACACCTTC.

The rearrangement links TRBV27 to TRBJ1-2; TRBD1 might be the D (5 bases). Trimming left V 7 bases short and J 2 bases short, with 23 bases between. The CDR3 consists of 17 residues. Germline values: CDR1 MNHEY, CDR2 SMNVEV (reference sequence). The CDR3 nucleotides are TGTGCCAGCACACCTGACCCATTCGGACATGCGAACTATGGCTACACCTTC. Translating gives CASTPDPFGHANYGYTF.

The genes are TRBV24-1 and TRBJ2-1, with 7 bases lining up with TRBD1. Germline V gives CDR1 KGHDR, CDR2 SFDVKD. V dropped 4 bases and J dropped 9; count of bases not matched to a gene: 5. The length of the CDR3 is 13 residues. CDR3 in amino acids: CATSELTGREQFF. In DNA form, the CDR3 reads TGTGCCACCAGTGAGCTGACAGGGCGTGAGCAGTTCTTC.

This chain uses TRBV27 with TRBJ2-7; the D gene is possibly TRBD1 (5 bases). Per the germline V gene, CDR1 is MNHEY and CDR2 is SMNVEV (reference sequence). This CDR3 has 15 residues. V was cut by 5 bases and J by 3 bases, with 17 bases left in between. The CDR3 nucleotides read TGTGCCAGCAGTCTTGACAGCAGGCCCTTCTACGAGCAGTACTTC. It is translated as CASSLDSRPFYEQYF.

This sequence joins TRBV6-5 and TRBJ1-1; the D gene is possibly TRBD1 (5 bases). The V and J ends lost 10 bases and 6 bases respectively, with 12 bases between them. Germline V gene data show CDR1 as MNHEY and CDR2 as SVGAGI. The length of the CDR3 is 11 residues. CDR3 region: CATGGIAEAFF. CDR3 bases: TGTGCCACCGGGGGGATCGCTGAAGCTTTCTTT.

The chain recombines TRBV11-3 with TRBJ1-1; D is uncertain. The CDR3 runs 11 residues. The germline V gene encodes CDR1 SGHNT and CDR2 YENEEA. V gave up 5 bases and J gave up 4 bases, with 5 bases separating them. The CDR3 nucleotides read TGTGCCAGCAGCATCAGCACTGAAGCTTTCTTT. Translated: CASSISTEAFF.

A few counts support this clone. J is TRBJ2-7 and V is TRBV9; D not resolved. Trimming shortened V by 0 bases and J by 6 bases, and 10 bases separated the two germline ends. This CDR3 contains 13 residues. In germline, CDR1 is SGDLS, CDR2 YYNGEE. The chain's CDR3 is CASSVAPGSEQYF. The DNA for the CDR3 is TGTGCCAGCAGCGTAGCTCCGGGTAGCGAGCAGTACTTC.

The genes are TRBV5-1 and TRBJ2-3; tentatively, D is TRBD2 (5 bases). CDR1 SGHRS and CDR2 YFSETQ come from the germline V gene. V was cut by 4 bases and J by 5 bases, with 26 bases left in between. The CDR3 is 18 amino acids. The CDR3 coding sequence is TGCGCCAGCAGCCCCTCAACCCGCGGACTCGTTTCTGGAGATACGCAGTATTTT. Translation: CASSPSTRGLVSGDTQYF.